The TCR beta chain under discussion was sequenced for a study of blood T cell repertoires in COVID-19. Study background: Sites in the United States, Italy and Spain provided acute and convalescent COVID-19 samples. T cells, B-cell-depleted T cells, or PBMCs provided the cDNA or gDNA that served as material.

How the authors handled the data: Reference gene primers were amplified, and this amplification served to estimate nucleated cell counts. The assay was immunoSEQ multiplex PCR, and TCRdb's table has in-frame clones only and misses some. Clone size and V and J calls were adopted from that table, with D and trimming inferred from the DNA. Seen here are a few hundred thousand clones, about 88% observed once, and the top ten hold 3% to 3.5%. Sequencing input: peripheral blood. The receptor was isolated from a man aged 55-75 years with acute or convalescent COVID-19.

The CDR3 sequence is CASSFLFRGGPGELFF. CDR3 nucleotide sequence: TGTGCCAGCAGTTTCCTGTTTCGGGGGGGCCCCGGGGAGCTGTTTTTT. The chain employs TRBV6-5 and TRBJ2-2; TRBD2 aligns across 8 bases. The CDR3 totals 16 residues. Looked up from germline, CDR1 is MNHEY and CDR2 is SVGAGI. V shed 4 bases and J 6 bases; nucleotides not matched to a gene: 10.